Below are 18 T cell receptor beta chains sequenced from a single sample in a study of blood T cell repertoires in COVID-19. Using immunoSEQ multiplex PCR, the repertoire was profiled, and TCRdb retains in-frame clones only, with some absent. The profile shows approximately 230,000 clones, about 91% of them singletons. Sample: peripheral blood. Receptors originate from a woman in her twenties or thirties with COVID-19, enrolled during active disease.

The chain joins TRBV2 to TRBJ1-2; TRBD1 aligns across 9 bases. Per germline, CDR1 SNHLY and CDR2 FYNNEI. This CDR3 contains 15 residues. J lost 2 bases, V lost 6 bases, and 7 bases had no gene match. CDR3 DNA: TGTGCCAGCAGCGGTTCCGGACAGGGGAACTATGGCTACACCTTC. Translation gives CASSGSGQGNYGYTF.

The chain joins TRBV10-3 to TRBJ1-5, with TRBD1 matching over 10 bases. Germline CDR1 is ENHRY and CDR2 is SYGVKD. CDR3 length: 14 residues. V gave up 8 bases and J gave up 4 bases; unmatched junction bases: 5. The CDR3 reads CAIWTGGTNQPQHF. CDR3 nucleotides: TGTGCCATCTGGACAGGGGGGACGAATCAGCCCCAGCATTTT.

This rearrangement joins TRBV12-3 or TRBV12-4 to TRBJ1-4; D gene uncertain. CDR3 length: 12 amino acids. V was clipped by 3 bases and J by 7 bases, with 6 bases between them. DNA for the CDR3: TGTGCCAGCAGTTTCTACCCTGAAAAACTGTTTTTT. It codes for CASSFYPEKLFF.

The chain has TRBV2 and TRBJ2-7; the D gene is possibly TRBD1 (5 bases). Germline V gene lookup returns CDR1 SNHLY and CDR2 FYNNEI. The V and J ends lost 6 bases and 0 bases respectively, with 12 bases between them. The CDR3 is 14 amino acids. The CDR3 nucleotides are TGTGCCAGCAGCGTAGACAGTTCCTCCTACGAGCAGTACTTC. Protein: CASSVDSSSYEQYF.

This clone was counted between two and nine times. This chain connects TRBV7-8 to TRBJ1-5, with no clear D. CDR1 and CDR2 from the germline V gene are SGHVS and FQNEAQ. V was shortened by 1 base and J by 0 bases, with 10 bases between the two germline ends. This CDR3 contains 16 residues. CDR3 nucleotides: TGTGCCAGCAGCTTAGGGGCCGCTTATAGCAATCAGCCCCAGCATTTT. Encoded protein: CASSLGAAYSNQPQHF.

The chain uses TRBV19 and TRBJ1-4, with D possibly matching TRBD1 (5 bases). Germline V gives CDR1 LNHDA, CDR2 SQIVND (reference sequence). The CDR3 consists of 17 residues. Between the trimmed V and J ends, which lost 5 bases and 2 bases, there was a span of 18 bases. The CDR3 sequence: CASSAMGQFRTNEKLFF. The CDR3 DNA follows: TGTGCCAGTAGTGCGATGGGGCAGTTTAGGACTAATGAAAAACTGTTTTTT.

The chain carries TRBV27 and TRBJ2-7; perhaps TRBD2 as D (6 bases). The germline V gene encodes CDR1 MNHEY and CDR2 SMNVEV (reference sequence). CDR3 length: 14 amino acids. V shed 7 bases and J shed 5 bases, with 18 bases lying between them. The chain's CDR3 is CASTPRAGRDEQYF. Written as DNA, the CDR3 is TGTGCCAGCACCCCCAGGGCGGGACGAGACGAGCAGTACTTC.

This clone was seen many times. V usage is TRBV3-1 (or the pseudogene TRBV3-2) and J usage is TRBJ1-1; a weak D match, TRBD1 (6 bases). V was clipped by 0 bases and J by 1 base, with 6 bases between them. The CDR3 consists of 14 residues. Germline V gene lookup returns CDR1 LGHDT and CDR2 YNNKEL (reference sequence). The CDR3 DNA follows: TGTGCCAGCAGCCAAGAGGGGGCGAACACTGAAGCTTTCTTT. Translation gives CASSQEGANTEAFF.

The J gene is TRBJ1-2, the V gene TRBV6-2 or TRBV6-3; D unresolved. The germline V gene encodes CDR1 MNHEY and CDR2 SVGEGT. The CDR3 covers 15 residues. Trimming pared 2 bases from V and 7 bases from J, leaving 17 bases between. The CDR3 bases are TGTGCCAGCAGTTACCCTTGGACGGCGGAGGTTGGCTACACCTTC. The encoded protein is CASSYPWTAEVGYTF.

The DNA for the CDR3 is TGTGCCACTAGAACAGGGATTGGCACAGATACGCAGTATTTT. Its protein is CATRTGIGTDTQYF. The chain recombines TRBV10-3 with TRBJ2-3; a possible D gene is TRBD1 (6 bases). The CDR3 runs to 14 residues. Germline V gene lookup returns CDR1 ENHRY and CDR2 SYGVKD. Trimming took off 10 bases at V and 1 base at J, with 15 bases between the two ends.

This chain joins TRBV2 and TRBJ1-2; 12 bases fit TRBD1. This CDR3 contains 15 residues. The trim removed 5 bases at V and 4 bases at J, leaving 5 bases unmatched. Looked up from germline, CDR1 is SNHLY and CDR2 is FYNNEI. The CDR3 loop is CASSPGTGGPYGYTF. Here the CDR3 DNA reads TGTGCCAGCAGTCCGGGGACAGGGGGCCCCTATGGCTACACCTTC.

J is TRBJ1-2 and V is TRBV10-3, with D possibly TRBD1 on 5 matching bases. V gave up 2 bases and J gave up 1 base, with 8 bases separating them. Per the germline V gene, CDR1 is ENHRY and CDR2 is SYGVKD. The CDR3 extends over 14 amino acids. The CDR3 protein is CAISEDRGNYGYTF. CDR3 DNA: TGTGCCATCAGTGAGGACAGAGGTAACTATGGCTACACCTTC.

The J gene is TRBJ2-3, the V gene TRBV24-1; 12 bases fit TRBD2. J lost 5 bases, V lost 3 bases, and 5 bases had no gene match. Germline V gene lookup returns CDR1 KGHDR and CDR2 SFDVKD. This CDR3 has 16 amino acids. The CDR3 reads CATSDPSGRVGDTQYF. CDR3 in DNA: TGTGCCACCAGTGATCCTAGCGGGAGGGTGGGAGATACGCAGTATTTT.

The sample holds one count of this clone. The chain links TRBV7-8 to TRBJ2-2, with D possibly TRBD2 on 5 matching bases. Trimming stripped 4 bases from V and 6 bases from J, with 12 bases between. The CDR3 sequence is 14 residues long. Germline loops: CDR1 SGHVS, CDR2 FQNEAQ. The CDR3 DNA follows: TGTGCCAGCAGCTCGGTCTCCGGGGCCGGGGAGCTGTTTTTT. Protein sequence: CASSSVSGAGELFF.

The chain combines TRBV11-2 with TRBJ2-3; TRBD1 might be the D (6 bases). V was shortened by 5 bases and J by 4 bases, with 13 bases between the two germline ends. In germline, CDR1 is SGHAT, CDR2 FQNNGV. The CDR3 runs to 14 residues. This chain's CDR3 is CASSLVWGPDTQYF. Here the CDR3 DNA reads TGTGCCAGCAGCCTAGTCTGGGGGCCAGATACGCAGTATTTT.

This CDR3 reads CASSQDVSRGGELFF. The CDR3 nucleotides read TGTGCCAGCAGCCAAGATGTCTCTAGAGGCGGGGAGCTGTTTTTT. The rearrangement joins TRBV4-2 to TRBJ2-2; the D is unclear. CDR1 and CDR2 from the germline V gene are LGHNA and YNFKEQ. Trimming removed 0 bases from V and 7 bases from J, with 12 bases in between. The CDR3 loop spans 15 amino acids.

The rearrangement joins TRBV10-3 to TRBJ1-5, with D perhaps TRBD1 (5 bases). This CDR3 comprises 16 residues. Germline V gene data show CDR1 as ENHRY and CDR2 as SYGVKD. V lost 4 bases to trimming and J lost 3 bases, with 16 bases between them. The CDR3 reads CAISAQDGILNQPQHF. The DNA of the CDR3 is TGTGCCATCAGTGCACAGGACGGAATCCTCAATCAGCCCCAGCATTTT.

This clone was counted between two and nine times. The rearrangement joins TRBV19 to TRBJ2-1; TRBD2 agrees at 12 bases. The CDR3 contains 15 residues. Germline CDR1 LNHDA, CDR2 SQIVND (reference sequence). V gave up 3 bases and J gave up 7 bases; unmatched junction bases: 4. In nucleotides, the CDR3 is TGTGCCAGTAGTATGACTAGCGGGGGTTGGAATGAGCAGTTCTTC. Amino acids: CASSMTSGGWNEQFF.